This T cell receptor (beta chain) is from a study of blood T cell repertoires in COVID-19. In the study overall: COVID-19 samples from acute and convalescent phases originated in the United States, Italy and Spain. The analysed material was cDNA or gDNA that came from T cells, B-cell-depleted T cells, or PBMCs.

The ends lost 5 bases at V and 0 bases at J; junction bases unmatched: 4. The CDR3 has 15 amino acids. CDR1 and CDR2 (germline): LNHNV, YYDKDF (reference sequence). The authors' processing: Amplification of reference gene primers was used by the study to estimate nucleated cell counts. Using immunoSEQ multiplex PCR, the repertoire was profiled, and TCRdb retains in-frame clones only, with some absent. The DNA gave D and trimming, while V, J and clone size come from that table. The table has around 50,000 clones, roughly 80% seen once. This rearrangement joins TRBV15 to TRBJ1-3; 7 bases align to TRBD1. Sample: peripheral blood. The TCR sequence derives from a human donor in a cohort sampled during active COVID-19. CDR3 protein: CATSLGTDSGNTIYF. The CDR3 region has the DNA TGTGCCACCAGCCTTGGGACAGACTCTGGAAACACCATATATTTT.